The clone carrying this T cell receptor (beta chain) has a count of ten or more. The antigen is not known. This CDR3 is built from 12 residues. The germline V gene has CDR1 SGHTA and CDR2 FQGNSA. V was clipped by 5 bases and J by 9 bases, with 11 bases between them. This entry is derived from a study of T cell repertoires in cytomegalovirus infection. Study-level background: CMV infection plus the matching HLA type was flagged by public TCR beta signatures.

Study-wide points: Predominance within the ex vivo response was attributable to HLA-C-restricted CMV-specific TCR beta clonotypes. Cumulative frequency of public TCR beta families picked out carriers of CMV plus the relevant HLA.

TCRdb fed the reads into MiXCR, producing one record per CDR3 protein. The data show nearly 450,000 distinct CDR3 sequences, approximately 31% seen once. The rearrangement uses TRBV7-2 and TRBJ2-4; D is possibly TRBD1 (6 bases). The sequence was collected from a human donor in good health (CMV status not recorded). Some clones in this sample may be carry-over from other donors' samples. The sequencing sample was made of PBMCs. CDR3 protein: CASSRGQSIQYF. The CDR3 DNA reads as TGTGCCAGCAGCCGAGGACAGAGCATTCAGTACTTC.